These 22 T cell receptor beta chains were all obtained from the same sample, sequenced in a study of lymphopenia after photon versus proton radiotherapy. Clones were sequenced by immunoSEQ multiplex PCR, and TCRdb holds only the in-frame ones, with some missing. The sample includes 25,000 to 40,000 clones, approximately 87% of them seen just once. Sequencing used peripheral blood, obtained from a patient treated with proton-based radiotherapy. The receptors here all came from a woman in her seventies with pancreatic cancer.

Here the CDR3 reads CASSDRGSYNEQFF. CDR3 sequence (DNA): TGTGCCAGCAGTGACAGGGGTTCCTACAATGAGCAGTTCTTC. The chain joins TRBV6-1 to TRBJ2-1; maybe TRBD1 (6 bases). The CDR3 length is 14 residues. Germline CDR1 is MNHNS and CDR2 is SASEGT. Trimming removed 3 bases from V and 1 base from J, with 7 bases in between.

The rearrangement uses TRBV11-3 and TRBJ1-4; TRBD1 is a possible D gene (5 bases). V dropped 4 bases and J dropped 4 bases, with 13 bases sitting between them. The CDR3 spans 15 residues. Germline CDR1 reads SGHNT; CDR2 reads YENEEA. The CDR3 loop reads CASSYISGDNEKLFF. CDR3 DNA: TGTGCCAGCAGCTATATATCGGGGGATAATGAAAAACTGTTTTTT.

This rearrangement joins TRBV28 to TRBJ1-2; D unresolved. The V gene's germline CDR1 is MDHEN and CDR2 SYDVKM. This CDR3 comprises 14 residues. Trimming removed 5 bases from V and 3 bases from J, with 13 bases in between. The CDR3 region is CASSIWNSDYGYTF. The CDR3 DNA sequence: TGTGCCAGCAGTATCTGGAATAGCGACTATGGCTACACCTTC.

A few counts support this clone. The chain combines TRBV7-3 with TRBJ1-5; the match to TRBD1 covers 7 bases. After removal of 11 bases from V and 2 bases from J, the junction contained 9 bases not matched to a gene. The CDR3 loop spans 14 amino acids. CDR1 SGHTA and CDR2 FQGTGA come from the germline V gene. The CDR3 nucleotides are TGTGCCCGACCAGGGGGATATTGCAATCAGCCCCAGCATTTT. It translates to CARPGGYCNQPQHF.

The V gene is TRBV6-5, the J gene TRBJ2-2; no definite D call. Germline V gives CDR1 MNHEY, CDR2 SVGAGI. The CDR3 loop spans 12 amino acids. CDR3 amino acids: CGASANTGELFF. CDR3 nucleotides: TGTGGAGCATCAGCGAACACCGGGGAGCTGTTTTTT.

The chain joins TRBV7-2 to TRBJ1-1; TRBD1 might be the D (5 bases). This CDR3 has 15 amino acids. Looked up from germline, CDR1 is SGHTA and CDR2 is FQGNSA. The ends were cut back, 4 bases at V and 1 base at J, with 13 bases in the middle. CDR3 in amino acids: CASSSLRQWNTEAFF. CDR3 bases: TGTGCCAGCAGCTCCCTCCGACAGTGGAACACTGAAGCTTTCTTT.

The rearrangement joins TRBV18 to TRBJ2-5; D unresolved. The J call may be in error: the DNA end matches TRBJ2-7 better. Germline V gene data show CDR1 as KGHSH and CDR2 as LQKENI. This CDR3 contains 14 residues. The CDR3: CASSPPDMVYEQYF. As DNA, the CDR3 is TGTGCCAGCTCACCACCTGACATGGTGTACGAGCAGTACTTC.

This clone has a handful of counts. The J gene is TRBJ1-2, the V gene TRBV4-1; possible D gene TRBD1, 5 bases. The CDR3 covers 15 residues. V was shortened by 0 bases and J by 0 bases, with 8 bases between the two germline ends. CDR1 and CDR2 from the germline V gene are MGHRA and YSYEKL. The CDR3 bases are TGCGCCAGCAGCCAAGAGGTCAGGGCTAACTATGGCTACACCTTC. Protein: CASSQEVRANYGYTF.

The chain carries TRBV7-9 and TRBJ1-4; perhaps TRBD1 as D (5 bases). CDR3 length: 15 residues. V was pared by 5 bases and J by 0 bases, with 10 bases between. The V gene's germline CDR1 is SEHNR and CDR2 FQNEAQ (reference sequence). The CDR3 DNA sequence: TGTGCCAGCAGCCGAGAACAGGCAACTAATGAAAAACTGTTTTTT. Protein sequence: CASSREQATNEKLFF.

V is TRBV5-6 and J is TRBJ1-2, with D maybe TRBD1 (5 bases). Trimming took off 0 bases at V and 2 bases at J, with 14 bases between the two ends. The CDR3 loop spans 16 amino acids. Germline V gene lookup returns CDR1 SGHDT and CDR2 YYEEEE. The CDR3 reads CASSLDRNRINYGYTF. The CDR3 DNA sequence: TGTGCCAGCAGCTTGGACCGGAACAGGATAAACTATGGCTACACCTTC.

The chain recombines TRBV19 with TRBJ2-2; 10 bases align to TRBD1. CDR3 length equals 16 residues. V shed 7 bases and J 6 bases; nucleotides not matched to a gene: 11. Germline V lookup: CDR1 LNHDA, CDR2 SQIVND (reference sequence). The CDR3 sequence: CASTKDRGSVAGELFF. In nucleotides, the CDR3 is TGTGCCAGTACCAAGGACAGGGGGTCGGTTGCCGGGGAGCTGTTTTTT.

The gene calls are TRBV18 and TRBJ1-5; D is uncertain. Trimming shortened V by 6 bases and J by 5 bases, and 11 bases separated the two germline ends. CDR1 KGHSH and CDR2 LQKENI come from the germline V gene. The CDR3 loop spans 13 amino acids. CDR3 region: CASSTRLDQPQHF. For the CDR3, the DNA is TGTGCCAGCTCGACCAGGCTGGATCAGCCCCAGCATTTT.

The gene calls are TRBV7-2 and TRBJ1-6, with TRBD1 identical over 8 bases. Looked up from germline, CDR1 is SGHTA and CDR2 is FQGNSA. V was clipped by 5 bases and J by 7 bases; unmatched bases: 7. This CDR3 region has 15 residues. CDR3 amino acids: CASSRGQGDNSPLHF. In DNA, the CDR3 is TGTGCCAGCAGCCGCGGACAGGGTGACAATTCACCCCTCCACTTT.

The chain has TRBV5-1 and TRBJ2-5; D unresolved. Trimming stripped 1 base from V and 3 bases from J, with 7 bases between. There are 13 residues in the CDR3. From germline, CDR1 is SGHRS and CDR2 YFSETQ. CDR3: CASSLLEKETQYF. The DNA of the CDR3 is TGCGCCAGCAGCTTGCTCGAGAAAGAGACCCAGTACTTC. Full variable domain (rest looked up from reference TRBV5-1 and TRBJ2-5): KAGVTQTPRYLIKTRGQQVTLSCSPISGHRSVSWYQQTPGQGLQFLFEYFSETQRNKGNFPGRFSGRQFSNSRSEMNVSTLELGDSALYLCASSLLEKETQYFGPGTRLLVL.

This chain uses TRBV28 with TRBJ1-1; TRBD1 agrees at 7 bases. Germline V CDR1 and CDR2: MDHEN, SYDVKM. The J segment lost 2 bases and the V segment lost 5 bases, leaving 8 bases of the junction unmatched. This CDR3 has 15 amino acids. CDR3 DNA sequence: TGTGCCAGCAGTGACTCCAGGGGGTCCAACACTGAAGCTTTCTTT. Amino acids: CASSDSRGSNTEAFF.

The chain combines TRBV2 with TRBJ2-5; D is possibly TRBD2 (6 bases). The ends were cut back, 11 bases at V and 5 bases at J, with 15 bases in the middle. In germline, CDR1 is SNHLY, CDR2 FYNNEI. The CDR3 is 12 residues long. The CDR3: CAGGVVVETQYF. Written as DNA, the CDR3 is TGTGCCGGCGGGGTCGTTGTCGAGACCCAGTACTTC.

The rearrangement joins TRBV9 to TRBJ2-2; the match to TRBD1 covers 9 bases. There are 17 residues in the CDR3. V shed 4 bases, J shed 5 bases, and the junction held 12 bases outside the gene matches. CDR1 SGDLS and CDR2 YYNGEE come from the germline V gene. CDR3 in amino acids: CASSPQATGGGTGELFF. In DNA form, the CDR3 reads TGTGCCAGCAGCCCTCAAGCGACAGGGGGTGGTACCGGGGAGCTGTTTTTT.

The chain joins TRBV4-3 to TRBJ2-2; 9 bases are a match to TRBD2. The germline V gene has CDR1 LGHNA and CDR2 YSLEER. The CDR3 is 18 amino acids. Unmatched junction bases numbered 11, after V lost 1 base and J lost 5 bases. The CDR3 loop reads CASSQGEGVAGETGELFF. The CDR3 nucleotides read TGCGCCAGCAGCCAAGGAGAGGGGGTAGCGGGAGAAACCGGGGAGCTGTTTTTT.

V and J are TRBV11-2 and TRBJ2-3; the match to TRBD2 covers 10 bases. The trim removed 6 bases at V and 4 bases at J, leaving 16 bases unmatched. There are 18 residues in the CDR3. Germline CDR1 SGHAT, CDR2 FQNNGV. The CDR3 DNA reads as TGTGCCAGCAGAATGACAGCCGGGACTAGCGTTTCCCCAGATACGCAGTATTTT. It yields the protein CASRMTAGTSVSPDTQYF.

The chain is built from TRBV12-5 and TRBJ2-2; D remains ambiguous. The CDR3 is made up of 15 amino acids. V lost 0 bases, J lost 1 base, and 6 bases lay in between. Germline V gives CDR1 LGHNT, CDR2 FRNRAP. DNA of the CDR3: TGTGCTAGTGGTTTGGTCCCCGAGAACACCGGGGAGCTGTTTTTT. Translation gives CASGLVPENTGELFF.

This clone was recorded once. This chain uses TRBV5-1 with TRBJ1-3; 8 positions agree with TRBD1. CDR1 is SGHRS and CDR2 is YFSETQ in the germline V gene. V gave up 0 bases and J gave up 0 bases; unmatched junction bases: 2. The CDR3 has 16 amino acids. The CDR3 DNA sequence: TGCGCCAGCAGCTTGGGGGACAGGAGCTCTGGAAACACCATATATTTT. Its translation is CASSLGDRSSGNTIYF.

The chain has TRBV15 and TRBJ2-2; no firm D call. The V gene lost 1 base and the J gene lost 4 bases, with 13 bases spanning the gap. CDR3 length equals 16 residues. Germline V gene data show CDR1 as LNHNV and CDR2 as YYDKDF (reference sequence). The CDR3 bases are TGTGCCACCAGCAGAGCGGTCGGTGGTATCACCGGGGAGCTGTTTTTT. Its protein is CATSRAVGGITGELFF. Drawing the rest from reference TRBV15 and TRBJ2-2, the complete variable domain is DAMVIQNPRYQVTQFGKPVTLSCSQTLNHNVMYWYQQKSSQAPKLLFHYYDKDFNNEADTPDNFQSRRPNTSFCFLDIRSPGLGDTAMYLCATSRAVGGITGELFFGEGSRLTVL.